Below, 10 T cell receptor beta chains from the same sample are listed, as sequenced in a study of control samples from healthy donors and cancer patients. Data came from immunoSEQ multiplex PCR; TCRdb stores just in-frame clones and leaves some out. The sample has 65,000 to 75,000 clones, roughly nine tenths seen once. The sample comprised blood. The receptors stem from a woman between 50 and 59 years old in good health.

This clone was counted a single time. The chain carries TRBV5-6 and TRBJ2-6; TRBD1 agrees at 9 bases. The V gene end was trimmed by 7 bases and the J gene end by 1 base; junction bases not matched to a gene: 15. The CDR3 contains 19 residues. CDR1 SGHDT and CDR2 YYEEEE come from the germline V gene. The CDR3 loop reads CASFPLTGTGLSGANVLTF. For the CDR3, the DNA is TGTGCCAGCTTCCCCTTAACCGGGACAGGGCTTTCTGGGGCCAACGTCCTGACTTTC.

This clone was recorded once. The CDR3 sequence: CASQLADYNEQFF. The CDR3 region has the DNA TGTGCAAGTCAACTAGCTGATTACAATGAGCAGTTCTTC. The chain links TRBV12-2 to TRBJ2-1; the D segment call TRBD2 is taken from the table without a DNA check. TRBV12-2 is a recognized pseudogene. This CDR3 region has 13 residues.

The J gene is TRBJ1-1, the V gene TRBV5-1; TRBD1 is a possible D gene (5 bases). Trimming stripped 4 bases from V and 3 bases from J, with 13 bases between. The length of the CDR3 is 14 residues. The germline gives CDR1 SGHRS, CDR2 YFSETQ. DNA of the CDR3: TGCGCCAGCAGCGACTCCGACAGCTACACTGAAGCTTTCTTT. Protein product: CASSDSDSYTEAFF.

The rearrangement joins TRBV29-1 to TRBJ1-6; D unresolved. Trimming removed 5 bases at V and 7 bases at J, with 9 bases between. There are 12 residues in the CDR3. The germline gives CDR1 SQVTM, CDR2 ANQGSEA. The CDR3 spells CSVKTANSPLHF. The CDR3 coding sequence is TGCAGCGTTAAAACAGCGAATTCACCCCTCCACTTT.

This rearrangement joins TRBV3-1 (or the pseudogene TRBV3-2) to TRBJ2-7; D is perhaps TRBD1 or TRBD2 (5 bases each). V was cut by 2 bases and J by 3 bases, with 11 bases left in between. This CDR3 is 14 amino acids long. Germline V gene lookup returns CDR1 LGHDT and CDR2 YNNKEL (reference sequence). The CDR3 region is CASSQYGGNYEQYF. The CDR3 DNA follows: TGTGCCAGCAGCCAATATGGGGGAAACTACGAGCAGTACTTC.

The rearrangement links TRBV7-8 to TRBJ2-1; 12 nucleotides line up with TRBD2. This CDR3 region has 17 residues. Germline loops: CDR1 SGHVS, CDR2 FQNEAQ. V was pared by 4 bases and J by 3 bases, with 7 bases of the junction left unmatched. The CDR3 reads CASSSPGLAGNYNEQFF. The DNA for the CDR3 is TGTGCCAGCAGCTCCCCTGGACTAGCGGGGAACTACAATGAGCAGTTCTTC.

The chain uses TRBV29-1 and TRBJ1-3; D may be TRBD1 (5 bases). V lost 3 bases and J lost 1, with 13 bases in between. Germline lookup yields CDR1 SQVTM and CDR2 ANQGSEA. The CDR3 totals 15 residues. This CDR3 is CSVETGVGSGNTIYF. The DNA of the CDR3 is TGCAGCGTTGAGACGGGGGTCGGGTCTGGAAACACCATATATTTT.

The gene calls are TRBV5-5 and TRBJ1-5, with 8 positions matching TRBD1. This CDR3 comprises 16 residues. Germline V gene data show CDR1 as SGHKS and CDR2 as YYEKEE (reference sequence). V was clipped by 0 bases and J by 2 bases; unmatched bases: 4. DNA of the CDR3: TGTGCCAGCAGCTTGGAAGGGACAGGACGCAATCAGCCCCAGCATTTT. Protein product: CASSLEGTGRNQPQHF.

The chain recombines TRBV7-9 with TRBJ2-1, with D perhaps TRBD2 (5 bases). The germline gives CDR1 SEHNR, CDR2 FQNEAQ (reference sequence). The CDR3 consists of 14 residues. V dropped 0 bases and J dropped 6 bases, with 9 bases sitting between them. The CDR3 DNA reads as TGTGCCAGCAGCTTAGCGCAGGCGGGCAATGAGCAGTTCTTC. This codes for CASSLAQAGNEQFF.

The chain employs TRBV5-1 and TRBJ2-3, with TRBD1 as a possible D gene (6 bases). The CDR3 covers 15 residues. The V gene's germline CDR1 is SGHRS and CDR2 YFSETQ. V lost 3 bases and J lost 3, with 14 bases in between. CDR3 amino acids: CASSYLPRGTDTQYF. CDR3 coding DNA: TGCGCCAGCAGCTACTTACCCAGGGGTACAGATACGCAGTATTTT.